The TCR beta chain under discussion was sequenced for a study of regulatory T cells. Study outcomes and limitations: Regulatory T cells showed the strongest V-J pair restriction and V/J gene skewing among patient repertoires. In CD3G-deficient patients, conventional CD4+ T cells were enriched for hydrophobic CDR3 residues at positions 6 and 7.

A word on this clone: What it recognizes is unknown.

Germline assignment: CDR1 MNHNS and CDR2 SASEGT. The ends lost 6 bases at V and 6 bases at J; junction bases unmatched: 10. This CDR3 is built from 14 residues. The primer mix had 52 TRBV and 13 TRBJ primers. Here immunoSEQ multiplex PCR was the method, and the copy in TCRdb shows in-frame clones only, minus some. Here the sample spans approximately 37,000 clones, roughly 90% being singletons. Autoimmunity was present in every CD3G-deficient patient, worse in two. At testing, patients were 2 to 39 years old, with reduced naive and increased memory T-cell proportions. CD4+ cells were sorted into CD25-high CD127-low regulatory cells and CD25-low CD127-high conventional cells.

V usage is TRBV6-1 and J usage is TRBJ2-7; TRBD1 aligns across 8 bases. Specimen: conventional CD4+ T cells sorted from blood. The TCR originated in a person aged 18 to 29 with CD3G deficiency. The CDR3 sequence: CASRTLTGAAEQYF. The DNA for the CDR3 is TGTGCCAGCAGAACGTTGACAGGGGCGGCCGAGCAGTACTTC.